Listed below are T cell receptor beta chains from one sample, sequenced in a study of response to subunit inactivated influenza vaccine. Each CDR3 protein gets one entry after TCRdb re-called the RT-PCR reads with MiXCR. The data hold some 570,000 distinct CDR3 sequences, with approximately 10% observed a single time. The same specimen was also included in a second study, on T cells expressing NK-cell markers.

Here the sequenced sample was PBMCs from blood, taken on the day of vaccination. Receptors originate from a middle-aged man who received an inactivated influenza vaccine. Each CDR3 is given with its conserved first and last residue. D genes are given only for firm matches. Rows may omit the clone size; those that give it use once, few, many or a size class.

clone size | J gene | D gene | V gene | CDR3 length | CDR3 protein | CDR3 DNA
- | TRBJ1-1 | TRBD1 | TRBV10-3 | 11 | CAIRSQGAAFF | TGTGCCATCAGATCACAGGGGGCGGCTTTCTTT
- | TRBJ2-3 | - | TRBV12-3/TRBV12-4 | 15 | CASSLTGRLSDTQYF | TGTGCCAGCAGCTTGACGGGTAGATTATCAGATACGCAGTATTTT
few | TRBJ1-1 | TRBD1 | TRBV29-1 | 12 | CSGGQGNTEAFF | TGCAGCGGAGGACAGGGGAACACTGAAGCTTTCTTT
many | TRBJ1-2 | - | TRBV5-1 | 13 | CASSFAGEDGYTF | TGCGCCAGCAGCTTCGCAGGGGAGGATGGCTACACCTTC
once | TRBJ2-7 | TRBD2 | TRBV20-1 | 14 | CSARAGTSAYEQYF | TGCAGTGCTAGGGCCGGGACTAGCGCGTACGAGCAGTACTTC
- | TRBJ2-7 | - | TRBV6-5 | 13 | CASSSGAIYEQYF | TGTGCCAGCAGTTCAGGAGCTATCTACGAGCAGTACTTC
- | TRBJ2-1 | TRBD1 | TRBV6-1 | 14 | CASSTFDRGPEQFF | TGTGCCAGCAGCACCTTCGACAGGGGGCCTGAGCAGTTCTTC
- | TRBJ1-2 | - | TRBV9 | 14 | CASSAGGGLGGYTF | TGTGCCAGCAGCGCCGGGGGAGGGTTGGGTGGCTACACCTTC
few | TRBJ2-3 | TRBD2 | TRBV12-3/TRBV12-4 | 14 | CASVAGQTTDTQYF | TGTGCCAGCGTAGCGGGACAAACCACAGATACGCAGTATTTT
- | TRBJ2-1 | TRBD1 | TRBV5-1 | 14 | CASSQGDRGNEQFF | TGCGCCAGCAGCCAGGGGGACAGGGGCAATGAGCAGTTCTTC
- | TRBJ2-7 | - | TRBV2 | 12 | CASRADSYEQYF | TGTGCCAGCAGGGCCGATTCCTACGAGCAGTACTTC
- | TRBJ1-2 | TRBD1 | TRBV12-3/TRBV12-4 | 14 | CASRGQAANYGYTF | TGTGCCAGCAGAGGACAGGCCGCTAACTATGGCTACACCTTC
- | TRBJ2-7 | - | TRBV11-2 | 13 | CASSLGPQYEQYF | TGTGCCAGCAGCCTGGGACCACAATACGAGCAGTACTTC
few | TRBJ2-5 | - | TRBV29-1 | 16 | CSVEDHQGRPRGTQYF | TGCAGCGTTGAAGATCATCAAGGCCGCCCTCGGGGGACCCAGTACTTC
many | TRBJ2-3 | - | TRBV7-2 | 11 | CASGHSDTQYF | TGTGCCAGCGGACACAGCGATACGCAGTATTTT
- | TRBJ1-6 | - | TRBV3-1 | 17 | CASSQEFGTGYNSPLHF | TGTGCCAGCAGCCAAGAGTTTGGGACGGGATATAATTCACCCCTCCACTTT
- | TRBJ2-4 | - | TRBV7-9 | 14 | CASSLEASKHIQYF | TGTGCCAGCAGCTTAGAGGCTAGCAAGCACATTCAGTACTTC
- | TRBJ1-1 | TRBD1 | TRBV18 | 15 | CASSPRQGSSSEAFF | TGTGCCAGCTCCCCAAGACAGGGCTCGTCATCTGAAGCTTTCTTT